This passage covers 18 T cell receptor beta chains from one sample sequenced in a study of T cell changes during pregnancy in multiple sclerosis. The assay was immunoSEQ multiplex PCR, and TCRdb's table has in-frame clones only and misses some. The sample includes tens of thousands of clones, roughly 93% seen only once; the top ten take around 3.9%. Sequencing was performed on CD8+ T cells from peripheral blood mononuclear cells, taken after pregnancy. All receptors derive from a female donor with multiple sclerosis, enrolled in a pregnancy study.

This rearrangement joins TRBV5-1 to TRBJ1-2; 8 bases line up with TRBD1. V lost 0 bases to trimming and J lost 3 bases; unmatched junction nucleotides: 7. Germline loops: CDR1 SGHRS, CDR2 YFSETQ. The CDR3 is 16 residues long. The CDR3 sequence: CASSLDRTGTDYGYTF. The CDR3 DNA reads TGCGCCAGCAGCTTGGACCGGACAGGGACGGACTATGGCTACACCTTC. Filled out from reference TRBV5-1 and TRBJ1-2, the complete variable domain reads KAGVTQTPRYLIKTRGQQVTLSCSPISGHRSVSWYQQTPGQGLQFLFEYFSETQRNKGNFPGRFSGRQFSNSRSEMNVSTLELGDSALYLCASSLDRTGTDYGYTFGSGTRLTVV.

The gene calls are TRBV10-3 and TRBJ1-2; tentatively, D is TRBD1 (5 bases). The CDR3 sequence is 16 residues long. Germline V gives CDR1 ENHRY, CDR2 SYGVKD. V lost 3 bases to trimming and J lost 1 base, with 15 bases between them. CDR3 loop: CAISDFSRADNYGYTF. In DNA, the CDR3 is TGTGCCATCAGTGATTTTAGCAGGGCCGATAACTATGGCTACACCTTC.

The chain has TRBV7-8 and TRBJ2-1; D is ambiguous. CDR3 size: 13 residues. The germline V gene encodes CDR1 SGHVS and CDR2 FQNEAQ. The germline V and J ends were trimmed by 4 bases and 4 bases, with 8 bases remaining between them. The CDR3 loop is CASSYTEYNEQFF. CDR3 sequence (DNA): TGTGCCAGCAGCTATACAGAGTACAATGAGCAGTTCTTC.

The genes are TRBV27 and TRBJ1-4, with D possibly TRBD1 on 6 matching bases. This CDR3 has 15 amino acids. The V gene's germline CDR1 is MNHEY and CDR2 SMNVEV (reference sequence). Trimming removed 4 bases at V and 3 bases at J, with 12 bases between. CDR3 region: CASSWSTGSNEKLFF. CDR3 DNA sequence: TGTGCCAGCAGTTGGTCTACAGGGTCTAATGAAAAACTGTTTTTT.

This chain links TRBV7-9 with TRBJ2-2; 8 bases agree with TRBD1. The CDR3 totals 12 residues. Germline V gives CDR1 SEHNR, CDR2 FQNEAQ (reference sequence). The CDR3 sequence: CALDRDTGELFF. The DNA of the CDR3 is TGTGCTCTGGACAGGGACACCGGGGAGCTGTTTTTT. Using reference TRBV7-9 and TRBJ2-2 for the parts outside the CDR3, the full variable domain is DTGVSQNPRHKITKRGQNVTFRCDPISEHNRLYWYRQTLGQGPEFLTYFQNEAQLEKSRLLSDRFSAERPKGSFSTLEIQRTEQGDSAMYLCALDRDTGELFFGEGSRLTVL.

The CDR3 is CASSLNPGLADYEQYF. CDR3 nucleotide sequence: TGTGCCAGCAGCTTGAACCCGGGACTAGCCGACTACGAGCAGTACTTC. V usage is TRBV5-4 and J usage is TRBJ2-7; 9 positions match TRBD2. The CDR3 has 16 residues. Germline assignment: CDR1 SGHNT and CDR2 YYREEE (reference sequence). V dropped 1 base and J dropped 3; count of bases not matched to a gene: 8.

This clone has more than one count but fewer than ten. The chain carries TRBV7-9 and TRBJ2-1; 12 bases are shared with TRBD1. This CDR3 has 16 residues. Trimming removed 4 bases from V and 10 bases from J; junction bases left unmatched: 11. The germline gives CDR1 SEHNR, CDR2 FQNEAQ (reference sequence). CDR3 coding DNA: TGTGCCAGCAGCTCTGGGGCGGGACAGGGGGCAGGGGAGCAGTTCTTC. This gives the protein CASSSGAGQGAGEQFF.

The CDR3: CASSFRTLNPTGELFF. The CDR3 DNA follows: TGCGCCAGCAGCTTCAGGACTCTGAATCCCACCGGGGAGCTGTTTTTT. V gene TRBV4-1 combines with J gene TRBJ2-2, with a tentative D call TRBD2 (5 bases). Trimming removed 5 bases at V and 4 bases at J, with 17 bases between. The CDR3 consists of 16 residues. Germline assignment: CDR1 MGHRA and CDR2 YSYEKL.

This clone was picked up one time. The rearrangement links TRBV12-5 to TRBJ1-1; TRBD1 is a possible D gene (5 bases). The CDR3 is made up of 13 amino acids. Germline V CDR1 and CDR2: LGHNT, FRNRAP. V lost 10 bases and J lost 1, with 13 bases in between. CDR3 sequence reads: CATAQGENTEAFF. The CDR3 nucleotides read TGTGCTACGGCCCAGGGCGAGAACACTGAAGCTTTCTTT.

J is TRBJ2-7 and V is TRBV6-5; D remains ambiguous. The CDR3 runs 14 residues. Germline-derived CDR1 and CDR2 are MNHEY and SVGAGI. The ends were cut back, 6 bases at V and 2 bases at J, with 14 bases in the middle. CDR3 loop: CASSLIDWPYEQYF. The CDR3 region has the DNA TGTGCCAGCAGCCTAATCGACTGGCCCTACGAGCAGTACTTC.

In this sample, this clone turned up once. V gene TRBV4-1 combines with J gene TRBJ2-7, with TRBD1 identical over 9 bases. CDR1 is MGHRA and CDR2 is YSYEKL in the germline V gene. The CDR3 runs to 16 residues. V lost 1 base to trimming and J lost 4 bases; unmatched junction nucleotides: 8. CDR3 coding DNA: TGCGCCAGCAGCCAAGCGCCCACAGGGGGCTTTTACGAGCAGTACTTC. Protein sequence: CASSQAPTGGFYEQYF.

The genes are TRBV9 and TRBJ1-2, with TRBD1 identical over 11 bases. The germline gives CDR1 SGDLS, CDR2 YYNGEE. V lost 3 bases and J lost 6; bases outside the gene matches: 7. This CDR3 has 15 amino acids. The CDR3 is CASSGRTGGFDGYTF. The DNA of the CDR3 is TGTGCCAGCAGCGGTAGGACAGGGGGCTTCGATGGCTACACCTTC.

This chain connects TRBV20-1 to TRBJ1-2; D unclear. Trimming removed 7 bases from V and 6 bases from J, with 12 bases in between. Germline CDR1 and CDR2: DFQATT and SNEGSKA (reference sequence). The CDR3 sequence is 11 residues long. The CDR3 reads CSVRSGDGYTF. CDR3 coding DNA: TGCAGTGTGAGAAGCGGTGATGGCTACACCTTC.

This clone was detected once. The chain has TRBV7-8 and TRBJ1-1; D possibly corresponds to TRBD1 (5 bases). The V gene lost 10 bases and the J gene lost 0 bases, with 21 bases spanning the gap. Looked up from germline, CDR1 is SGHVS and CDR2 is FQNEAQ. The CDR3 has 16 residues. As DNA, the CDR3 is TGTGCCACCTCCGGGGAGGGGATAAGGGTGAACACTGAAGCTTTCTTT. It is translated as CATSGEGIRVNTEAFF.

This rearrangement joins TRBV18 to TRBJ1-2; a weak D match, TRBD1 (5 bases). The CDR3 extends over 15 amino acids. V lost 0 bases to trimming and J lost 6 bases, with 14 bases between them. Germline CDR1 is KGHSH and CDR2 is LQKENI. The CDR3 loop reads CASSPPSGRLDGYTF. The CDR3 DNA is TGTGCCAGCTCACCACCTTCAGGGAGGTTGGATGGCTACACCTTC.

CDR3 sequence reads: CASSFPLGGLADGRDTQYF. The CDR3 DNA sequence: TGTGCCAGCAGCTTCCCCCTCGGGGGACTAGCGGACGGACGGGATACGCAGTATTTT. The chain has TRBV11-2 and TRBJ2-3; 11 bases align to TRBD2. Germline V gives CDR1 SGHAT, CDR2 FQNNGV. This CDR3 contains 19 residues. The V segment lost 3 bases and the J segment 6 bases; nucleotides outside the gene matches: 17.

This clone appeared once. The rearrangement uses TRBV6-6 and TRBJ1-2; a weak D match, TRBD1 (6 bases). This CDR3 has 15 amino acids. Germline lookup yields CDR1 MNHNY and CDR2 SVGAGI (reference sequence). V lost 2 bases and J lost 8, with 18 bases in between. The CDR3 reads CASSYDPGRTDGYTF. CDR3 bases: TGTGCCAGCAGTTACGACCCAGGACGGACAGACGGCTACACCTTC.

This chain uses TRBV2 with TRBJ2-4, with TRBD2 matching 8 bases. Germline assignment: CDR1 SNHLY and CDR2 FYNNEI. The CDR3 contains 16 residues. Losses at the gene ends were 7 bases for V and 2 bases for J; bases not matched to a gene: 10. The CDR3 bases are TGTGCCAGCAATCGGCGGGGGGCCGGGACCAAAAACATTCAGTACTTC. It encodes CASNRRGAGTKNIQYF. Variable domain in full (rest from reference TRBV2 and TRBJ2-4): EPEVTQTPSHQVTQMGQEVILRCVPISNHLYFYWYRQILGQKVEFLVSFYNNEISEKSEIFDDQFSVERPDGSNFTLKIRSTKLEDSAMYFCASNRRGAGTKNIQYFGAGTRLSVL.